This T cell receptor beta chain comes out of a study of T-cell memory formation after mild COVID-19. A single record per CDR3 protein comes from TCRdb applying MiXCR to the 5' RACE reads. The sample has some 180,000 distinct CDR3 sequences, approximately 17% seen once; the top ten hold roughly 3.9%. This CDR3 spans 13 amino acids. V was clipped by 7 bases and J by 4 bases; unmatched bases: 6. Notes on this clonotype: Its target is not known.

General observations from the study: CD4+ contracting clones were found mainly in CM and EM, and CD8+ ones in EMRA.

Sample: PBMCs or a T cell subset sorted from them (not recorded which). This sequence originates from a man aged 18 to 29 who had mild COVID-19 (a few samples of this study predate the infection). Cell type and time point are not known. The chain is built from TRBV12-3 or TRBV12-4 and TRBJ1-2; 7 positions match TRBD1. The CDR3 here is CASTPTGSYGYTF. Here the CDR3 DNA reads TGTGCCAGCACCCCGACAGGGAGCTATGGCTACACCTTC.